Described below is a single T cell receptor (beta chain) sequence and its context. J was trimmed by 3 bases and V by 6 bases; bases with no gene match: 8. The CDR3 is made up of 16 amino acids. From germline, CDR1 is SGHAT and CDR2 FQNNGV. This specimen belongs to a study of control samples from healthy donors and cancer patients. TCRdb keeps only in-frame clones here, not all; method: immunoSEQ multiplex PCR. The sample yields around 130,000 clones, roughly 91% seen once. The chain employs TRBV11-2 and TRBJ2-2; TRBD2 agrees at 9 bases. The source material was PBMCs. The sequence came from a man aged 50 to 59 with head and neck cancer. CDR3 DNA: TGTGCCAGCAGAAAGATAGCGGGAGACGACACCGGGGAGCTGTTTTTT. This codes for CASRKIAGDDTGELFF.